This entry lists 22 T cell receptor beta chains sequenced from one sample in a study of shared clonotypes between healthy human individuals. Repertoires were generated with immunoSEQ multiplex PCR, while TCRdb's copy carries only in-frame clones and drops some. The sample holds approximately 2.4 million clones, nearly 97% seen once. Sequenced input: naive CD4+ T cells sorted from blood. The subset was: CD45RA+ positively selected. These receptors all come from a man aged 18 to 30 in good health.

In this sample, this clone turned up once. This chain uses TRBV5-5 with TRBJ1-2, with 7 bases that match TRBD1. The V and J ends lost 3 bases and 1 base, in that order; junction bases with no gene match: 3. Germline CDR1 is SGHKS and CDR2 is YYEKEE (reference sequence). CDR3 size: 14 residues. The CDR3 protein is CASSSGTVNYGYTF. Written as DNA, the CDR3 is TGTGCCAGCAGCTCCGGGACAGTTAACTATGGCTACACCTTC.

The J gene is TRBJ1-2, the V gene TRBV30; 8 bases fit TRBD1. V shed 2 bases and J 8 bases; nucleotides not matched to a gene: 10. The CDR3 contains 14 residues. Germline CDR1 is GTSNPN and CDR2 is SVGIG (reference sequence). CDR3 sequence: CAWSFRGRIKGYTF. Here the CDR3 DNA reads TGTGCCTGGAGTTTCAGGGGGCGAATTAAGGGCTACACCTTC.

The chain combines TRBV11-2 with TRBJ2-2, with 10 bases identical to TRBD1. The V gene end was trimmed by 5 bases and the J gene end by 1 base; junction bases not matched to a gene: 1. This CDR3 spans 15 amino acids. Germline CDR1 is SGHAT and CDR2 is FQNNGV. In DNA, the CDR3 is TGTGCCAGCAGCCGGACAGGGGGGAACACCGGGGAGCTGTTTTTT. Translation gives CASSRTGGNTGELFF.

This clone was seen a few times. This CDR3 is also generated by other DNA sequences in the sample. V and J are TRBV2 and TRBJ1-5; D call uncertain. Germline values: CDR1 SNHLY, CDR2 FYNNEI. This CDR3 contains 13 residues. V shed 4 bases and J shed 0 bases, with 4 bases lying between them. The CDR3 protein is CASSADSNQPQHF. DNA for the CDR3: TGTGCCAGCAGTGCCGATAGCAATCAGCCCCAGCATTTT.

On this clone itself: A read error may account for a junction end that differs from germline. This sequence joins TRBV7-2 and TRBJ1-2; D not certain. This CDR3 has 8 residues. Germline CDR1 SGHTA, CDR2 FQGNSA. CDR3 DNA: TGTGCCAGCAGCTTAGACTTTTTC. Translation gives CASSLDFF.

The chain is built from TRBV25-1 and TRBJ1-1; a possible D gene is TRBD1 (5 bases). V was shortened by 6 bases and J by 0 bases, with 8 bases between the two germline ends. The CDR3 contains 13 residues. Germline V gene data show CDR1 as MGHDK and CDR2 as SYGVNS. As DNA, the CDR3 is TGTGCCAGCAGCCTGACAGTGAACACTGAAGCTTTCTTT. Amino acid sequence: CASSLTVNTEAFF.

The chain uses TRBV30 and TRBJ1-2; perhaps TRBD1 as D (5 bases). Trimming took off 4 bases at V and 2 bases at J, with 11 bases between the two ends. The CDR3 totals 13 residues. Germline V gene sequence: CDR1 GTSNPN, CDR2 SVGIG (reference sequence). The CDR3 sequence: CAWKDRPNYGYTF. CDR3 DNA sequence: TGTGCCTGGAAAGACAGACCCAACTATGGCTACACCTTC.

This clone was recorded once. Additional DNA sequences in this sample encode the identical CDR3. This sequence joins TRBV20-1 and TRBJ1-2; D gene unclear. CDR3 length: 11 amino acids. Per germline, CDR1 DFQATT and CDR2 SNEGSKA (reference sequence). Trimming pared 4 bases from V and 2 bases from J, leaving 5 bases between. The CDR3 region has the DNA TGCAGTGCTACGGACAACTATGGCTACACCTTC. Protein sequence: CSATDNYGYTF.

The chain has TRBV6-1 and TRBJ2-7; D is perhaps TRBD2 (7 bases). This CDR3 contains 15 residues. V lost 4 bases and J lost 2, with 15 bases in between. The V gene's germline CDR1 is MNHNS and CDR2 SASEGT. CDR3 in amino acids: CASSGPGRGAYEQYF. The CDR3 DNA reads TGTGCCAGCAGTGGACCAGGGAGGGGGGCCTACGAGCAGTACTTC.

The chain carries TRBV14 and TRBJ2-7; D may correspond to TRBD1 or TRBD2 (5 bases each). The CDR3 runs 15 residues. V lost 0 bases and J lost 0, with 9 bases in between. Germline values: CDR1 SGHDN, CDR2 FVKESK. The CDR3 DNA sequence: TGTGCCAGCAGCCAAGAGAGGGGAAGCTCCTACGAGCAGTACTTC. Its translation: CASSQERGSSYEQYF.

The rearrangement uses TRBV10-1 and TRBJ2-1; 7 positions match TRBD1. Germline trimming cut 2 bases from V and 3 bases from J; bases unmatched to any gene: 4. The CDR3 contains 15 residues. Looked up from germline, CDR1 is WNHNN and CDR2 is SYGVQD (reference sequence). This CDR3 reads CASSERTGNYNEQFF. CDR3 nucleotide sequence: TGCGCCAGCAGTGAGCGGACAGGAAACTACAATGAGCAGTTCTTC.

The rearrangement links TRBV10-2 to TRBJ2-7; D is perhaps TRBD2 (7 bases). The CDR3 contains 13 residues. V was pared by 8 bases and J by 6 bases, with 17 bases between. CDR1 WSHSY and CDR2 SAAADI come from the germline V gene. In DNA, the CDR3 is TGCGCCAGCTTCGCGGGGGCGGCCTCCGAGCAGTACTTC. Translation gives CASFAGAASEQYF.

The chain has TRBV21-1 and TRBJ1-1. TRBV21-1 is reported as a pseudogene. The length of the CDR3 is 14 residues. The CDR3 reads CASRHGGMGTEAFF. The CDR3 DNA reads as TGTGCCAGCAGGCATGGGGGGATGGGCACTGAAGCTTTCTTT.

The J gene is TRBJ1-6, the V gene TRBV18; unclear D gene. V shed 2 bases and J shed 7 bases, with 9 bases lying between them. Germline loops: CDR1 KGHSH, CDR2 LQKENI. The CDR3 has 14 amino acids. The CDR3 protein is CASSPGIYNSPLHF. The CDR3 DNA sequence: TGTGCCAGCTCACCAGGGATATACAATTCACCCCTCCACTTT. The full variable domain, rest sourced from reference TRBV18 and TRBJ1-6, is NAGVMQNPRHLVRRRGQEARLRCSPMKGHSHVYWYRQLPEEGLKFMVYLQKENIIDESGMPKERFSAEFPKEGPSILRIQQVVRGDSAAYFCASSPGIYNSPLHFGNGTRLTVT.

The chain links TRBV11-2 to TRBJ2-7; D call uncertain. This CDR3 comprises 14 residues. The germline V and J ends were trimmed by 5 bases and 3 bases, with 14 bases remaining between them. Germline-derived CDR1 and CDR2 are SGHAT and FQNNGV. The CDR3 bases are TGTGCCAGCAGCCCCCAGGTGGGTTACTACGAGCAGTACTTC. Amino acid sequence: CASSPQVGYYEQYF.

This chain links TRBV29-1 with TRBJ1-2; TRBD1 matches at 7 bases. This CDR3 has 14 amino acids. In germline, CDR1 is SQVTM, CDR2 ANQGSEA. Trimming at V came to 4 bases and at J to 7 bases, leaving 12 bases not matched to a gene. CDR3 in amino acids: CSVVSPGGYGGYTF. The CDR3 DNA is TGCAGCGTTGTAAGCCCAGGGGGATATGGTGGCTACACCTTC.

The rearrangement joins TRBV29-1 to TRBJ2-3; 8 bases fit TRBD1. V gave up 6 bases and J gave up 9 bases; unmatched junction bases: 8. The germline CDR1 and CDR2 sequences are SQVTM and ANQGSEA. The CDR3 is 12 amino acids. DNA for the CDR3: TGCAGCGTAGACAGGGGCTATGACACGCAGTATTTT. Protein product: CSVDRGYDTQYF.

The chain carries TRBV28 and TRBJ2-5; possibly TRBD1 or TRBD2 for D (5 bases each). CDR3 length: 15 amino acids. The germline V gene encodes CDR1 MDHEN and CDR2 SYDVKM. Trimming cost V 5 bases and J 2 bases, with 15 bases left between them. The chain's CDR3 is CASSVSWGNQETQYF. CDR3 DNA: TGTGCCAGCAGTGTATCTTGGGGGAATCAAGAGACCCAGTACTTC.

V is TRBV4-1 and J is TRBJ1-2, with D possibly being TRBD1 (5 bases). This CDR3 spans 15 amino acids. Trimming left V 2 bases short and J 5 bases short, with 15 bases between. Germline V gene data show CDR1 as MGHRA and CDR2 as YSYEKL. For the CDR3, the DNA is TGCGCCAGCAGCCAAATGCCGGGACTCATGTATGGCTACACCTTC. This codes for CASSQMPGLMYGYTF.

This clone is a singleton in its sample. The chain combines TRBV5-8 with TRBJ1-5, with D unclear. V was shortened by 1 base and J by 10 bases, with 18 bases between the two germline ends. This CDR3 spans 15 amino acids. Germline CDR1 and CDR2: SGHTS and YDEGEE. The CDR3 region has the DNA TGTGCCAGCAGCTTGTTTCACATCCTCGGTGGACCCCAGCATTTT. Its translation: CASSLFHILGGPQHF.

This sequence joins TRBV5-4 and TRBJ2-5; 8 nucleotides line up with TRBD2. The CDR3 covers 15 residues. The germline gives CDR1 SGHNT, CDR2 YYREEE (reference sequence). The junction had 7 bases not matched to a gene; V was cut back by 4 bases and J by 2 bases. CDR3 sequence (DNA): TGTGCCAGCAGCCTTAGCGGGGAGATACAAGAGACCCAGTACTTC. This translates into CASSLSGEIQETQYF.

Here the CDR3 reads CASSFGTSAETQYF. CDR3 coding DNA: TGCGCCAGCAGCTTCGGGACTAGCGCTGAGACCCAGTACTTC. V usage is TRBV5-1 and J usage is TRBJ2-5; TRBD2 matches 10 bases. The CDR3 is made up of 14 amino acids. Trimming removed 2 bases from V and 5 bases from J; junction bases left unmatched: 3. Germline assignment: CDR1 SGHRS and CDR2 YFSETQ.